The subject of this entry is one T cell receptor (beta chain). Antigen specificity is unknown. The data are from a study of regulatory T cells in long-lasting Graves disease. Study-wide points: Newly diagnosed Graves' patients exceeded persistent ones in TCR diversity.

Stated time point: persistent/refractory GD, antithyroid drugs over 5 years with positive TRAb. Extracted RNA from PBMCs served as the source of the TCR library. Graves' disease was diagnosed by American Thyroid Association guidelines. For TCR beta, libraries came from iRepertoire HTBI primers and Arm-PCR of CDR3 regions. TCRdb re-derived calls from the multiplex PCR reads in MiXCR, one entry per CDR3 protein. Of over 450,000 distinct CDR3 sequences in the sample, roughly a fifth were seen once. The V gene's germline CDR1 is MGHRA and CDR2 YSYEKL. Trimming cost V 0 bases and J 3 bases, with 12 bases left between them. The CDR3 spans 15 residues.

The material was peripheral blood mononuclear cells (PBMCs), obtained when the disease was refractory, from a patient treated with antithyroid drugs. This receptor was taken from a female donor with Graves disease. This chain links TRBV4-1 with TRBJ2-7; D unclear. The CDR3 DNA reads TGCGCCAGCAGCCAAGAGCCAGGCCCGTACTACGAGCAGTACTTC. This gives the protein CASSQEPGPYYEQYF.